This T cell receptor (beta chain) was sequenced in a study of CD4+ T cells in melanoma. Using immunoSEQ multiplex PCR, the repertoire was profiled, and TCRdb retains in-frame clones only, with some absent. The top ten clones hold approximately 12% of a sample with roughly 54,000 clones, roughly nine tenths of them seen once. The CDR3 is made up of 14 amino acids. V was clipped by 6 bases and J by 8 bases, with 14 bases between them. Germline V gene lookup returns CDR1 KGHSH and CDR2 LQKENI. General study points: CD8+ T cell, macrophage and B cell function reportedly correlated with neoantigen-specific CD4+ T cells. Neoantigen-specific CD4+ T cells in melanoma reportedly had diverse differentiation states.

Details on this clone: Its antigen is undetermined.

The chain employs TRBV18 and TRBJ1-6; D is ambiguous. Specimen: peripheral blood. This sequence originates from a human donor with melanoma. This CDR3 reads CASSDTVGDSPLHF. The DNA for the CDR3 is TGTGCCAGCTCCGACACGGTTGGGGATTCACCCCTCCACTTT.